Detailed here is one T cell receptor beta chain. Its matching antigen is unknown. The CDR3 sequence is 15 residues long. Trimming at V came to 4 bases and at J to 7 bases, leaving 11 bases not matched to a gene. CDR1 is SGDLS, CDR2 YYNGEE, per germline. These data originate in a study of cytomegalovirus exposure and HLA in healthy donors. General study results and limits: Cytomegalovirus status was reportedly diagnosed by the classifier with high sensitivity and specificity. When analyzed later, a missense DCLRE1C variant was found to be linked to TCR beta V- and J-gene trimming. Specificity of three CMV-associated chains for CMV antigens was verified in vitro.

This PCR relied on a set of 60 Vbeta primers and 13 Jbeta primers. Libraries were prepared by immunoSEQ multiplex PCR; TCRdb keeps only in-frame clonotypes and omits some of them. This table holds approximately 220,000 clones, around 76% found once. The source material was PBMCs. The J gene is TRBJ1-2, the V gene TRBV9; TRBD1 matches 9 bases. This receptor was taken from a man between 18 and 35 years old in good health and CMV-seronegative. The CDR3 is CASSSRDRVMSGYTF. CDR3 nucleotide sequence: TGTGCCAGCAGCTCCCGGGACAGGGTCATGAGTGGCTACACCTTC.